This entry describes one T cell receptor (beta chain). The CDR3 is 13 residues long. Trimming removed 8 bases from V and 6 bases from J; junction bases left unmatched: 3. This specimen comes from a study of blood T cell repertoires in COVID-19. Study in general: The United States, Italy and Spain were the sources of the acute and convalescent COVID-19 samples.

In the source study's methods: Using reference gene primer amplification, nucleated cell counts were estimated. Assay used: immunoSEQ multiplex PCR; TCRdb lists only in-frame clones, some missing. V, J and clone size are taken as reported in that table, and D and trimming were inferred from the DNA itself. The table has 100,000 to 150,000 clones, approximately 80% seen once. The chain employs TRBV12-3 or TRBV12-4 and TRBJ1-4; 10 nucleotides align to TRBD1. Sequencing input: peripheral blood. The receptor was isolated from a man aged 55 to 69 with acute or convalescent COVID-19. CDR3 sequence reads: CASGGTGDEKLFF. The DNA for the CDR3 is TGTGCCAGCGGCGGGACAGGGGATGAAAAACTGTTTTTT.